These 19 T cell receptor beta chains share one sample of origin, sequenced in a study of blood T cell repertoires in COVID-19 (dated by TCRdb to between 2020 and 2021). The receptor library was made with the immunoSEQ multiplex PCR assay. Imported from immuneACCESS, the table was reduced by TCRdb to in-frame sequences with V and J called. These copies leave out some clones; in studies compared against another copy, an unresolved V gene accounts for under half, and the cause of the remainder is not known. Across this sample there are 70,000 to 95,000 clones, with 88% seen only once. 6.5% to 9.5% of the sample rests with the top ten. Sequenced: peripheral blood. These TCRs come from a woman aged 70-85 years with acute or convalescent COVID-19.

The chain uses TRBV24-1 and TRBJ1-1; tentative D call: TRBD1 (6 bases). V was clipped by 7 bases and J by 0 bases, with 8 bases between them. Germline CDR1 is KGHDR and CDR2 is SFDVKD. This CDR3 has 13 residues. CDR3 region: CATRQGLNTEAFF. CDR3 bases: TGTGCCACCAGACAGGGACTGAACACTGAAGCTTTCTTT.

This chain uses TRBV4-2 with TRBJ2-7, with TRBD1 as a possible D gene (6 bases). Germline V gene sequence: CDR1 LGHNA, CDR2 YNFKEQ. This CDR3 spans 13 amino acids. Between the trimmed V and J ends, which lost 4 bases and 3 bases, there was a span of 10 bases. CDR3 nucleotide sequence: TGTGCCAGCAGCCCGGGACACTTCTACGAGCAGTACTTC. It codes for CASSPGHFYEQYF.

This clone was counted once. This sequence joins TRBV3-1 (or the pseudogene TRBV3-2) and TRBJ2-7; D not resolved. Germline CDR1 LGHDT, CDR2 YNNKEL (reference sequence). Between the trimmed V and J ends, which lost 0 bases and 3 bases, there was a span of 9 bases. This CDR3 spans 14 amino acids. CDR3 in amino acids: CASSQDGGNYEQYF. The CDR3 DNA is TGTGCCAGCAGCCAAGACGGCGGTAACTACGAGCAGTACTTC.

This rearrangement joins TRBV6-6 to TRBJ2-3; 9 bases are a match to TRBD2. J lost 1 base, V lost 6 bases, and 8 bases had no gene match. This CDR3 has 16 residues. CDR1 and CDR2 from the germline V gene are MNHNY and SVGAGI (reference sequence). CDR3 DNA sequence: TGTGCCAGCAGGCGCGGGACTAGCTTTGGCACAGATACGCAGTATTTT. This codes for CASRRGTSFGTDTQYF.

The gene calls are TRBV10-3 and TRBJ2-5, with TRBD2 matching 11 bases. This CDR3 contains 16 residues. The J segment lost 0 bases and the V segment lost 10 bases, leaving 10 bases of the junction unmatched. Per the germline V gene, CDR1 is ENHRY and CDR2 is SYGVKD. The CDR3 DNA follows: TGTGCCACCGCCTCCGGGACTAGCGGCAACCAAGAGACCCAGTACTTC. Its translation: CATASGTSGNQETQYF.

This clone has a single count. The chain carries TRBV10-3 and TRBJ1-2; 8 nucleotides align to TRBD1. The CDR3 is made up of 14 amino acids. Per the germline V gene, CDR1 is ENHRY and CDR2 is SYGVKD. V dropped 6 bases and J dropped 4; count of bases not matched to a gene: 7. The CDR3 DNA is TGTGCCATCAGAGTGGACAGGGAGGCCTATGGCTACACCTTC. This translates into CAIRVDREAYGYTF.

This clone was observed a handful of times. This rearrangement joins TRBV10-2 to TRBJ2-7; the D gene is possibly TRBD2 (5 bases). Germline lookup yields CDR1 WSHSY and CDR2 SAAADI. The CDR3 runs 14 residues. Trimming stripped 4 bases from V and 0 bases from J, with 10 bases between. The CDR3 region is CASSVAGSSYEQYF. In nucleotides, the CDR3 is TGCGCCAGCAGTGTGGCGGGTAGCTCCTACGAGCAGTACTTC.

The rearrangement uses TRBV2 and TRBJ2-5; D not certain. The germline V gene has CDR1 SNHLY and CDR2 FYNNEI. This CDR3 is built from 13 residues. V lost 4 bases and J 3 bases, leaving 9 bases between the germline ends. The DNA of the CDR3 is TGTGCCAGCAGTGTTAGCCGAGAAGAGACCCAGTACTTC. It encodes CASSVSREETQYF.

This clone was seen just once. The chain is built from TRBV4-2 and TRBJ2-1; a possible D gene is TRBD2 (6 bases). Germline V gene lookup returns CDR1 LGHNA and CDR2 YNFKEQ. This CDR3 is built from 16 residues. Trimming shortened V by 1 base and J by 7 bases, and 17 bases separated the two germline ends. The CDR3 DNA follows: TGTGCCAGCAGCCAAGCGGGAGTTGGAGGATCTAATGAGCAGTTCTTC. Translated: CASSQAGVGGSNEQFF.

The chain is built from TRBV13 and TRBJ2-7; TRBD2 matches at 10 bases. The CDR3 loop spans 16 amino acids. Per the germline V gene, CDR1 is PRHDT and CDR2 is FYEKMQ (reference sequence). The junction had 10 bases not matched to a gene; V was cut back by 5 bases and J by 3 bases. The CDR3 DNA follows: TGTGCCAGCAGCCCCCGGCGGCTAGCGGGAGACTACGAGCAGTACTTC. Translating gives CASSPRRLAGDYEQYF.

This sequence joins TRBV5-1 and TRBJ2-7, with 13 nucleotides matching TRBD2. CDR3 length: 15 amino acids. V was clipped by 4 bases and J by 5 bases; unmatched bases: 6. CDR1 is SGHRS and CDR2 is YFSETQ in the germline V gene. CDR3 residues: CASSTGLAGRNEQYF. The CDR3 DNA is TGCGCCAGCAGCACGGGACTAGCGGGACGAAACGAGCAGTACTTC.

Here the CDR3 DNA reads TGTGCCAGCAGCACAATGAGCGGGAGTATCTACGAGCAGTACTTC. The encoded protein is CASSTMSGSIYEQYF. The chain is built from TRBV11-2 and TRBJ2-7, with 8 bases matching TRBD2. J gave up 3 bases and V 5 bases, and 9 bases lay outside the gene matches. In germline, CDR1 is SGHAT, CDR2 FQNNGV. The CDR3 loop spans 15 amino acids. The variable domain in full, completed from reference TRBV11-2 and TRBJ2-7, reads EAGVAQSPRYKIIEKRQSVAFWCNPISGHATLYWYQQILGQGPKLLIQFQNNGVVDDSQLPKDRFSAERLKGVDSTLKIQPAKLEDSAVYLCASSTMSGSIYEQYFGPGTRLTVT.

This chain uses TRBV6-5 with TRBJ1-4; unclear D gene. The ends were cut back, 7 bases at V and 0 bases at J, with 9 bases in the middle. The CDR3 consists of 14 residues. Germline CDR1 reads MNHEY; CDR2 reads SVGAGI. The CDR3 protein is CASTSGATNEKLFF. The CDR3 DNA sequence: TGTGCCAGCACCTCAGGTGCAACTAATGAAAAACTGTTTTTT.

This chain joins TRBV3-1 (or the pseudogene TRBV3-2) and TRBJ2-5; a possible D gene is TRBD2 (6 bases). The V gene lost 2 bases and the J gene lost 5 bases, with 24 bases spanning the gap. Germline V gene data show CDR1 as LGHDT and CDR2 as YNNKEL (reference sequence). The length of the CDR3 is 18 residues. CDR3 in DNA: TGTGCCAGCAGCCAAACGGTAGGAGGGGAGGCCATTGCCGAGACCCAGTACTTC. It specifies CASSQTVGGEAIAETQYF.

V usage is TRBV5-1 and J usage is TRBJ1-2; D remains unclear. This CDR3 comprises 14 residues. The V and J ends lost 0 bases and 4 bases respectively, with 10 bases between them. Looked up from germline, CDR1 is SGHRS and CDR2 is YFSETQ. CDR3 DNA: TGCGCCAGCAGCTTGGACAGAAATATCTATGGCTACACCTTC. As protein: CASSLDRNIYGYTF.

This chain connects TRBV6-4 to TRBJ2-6; 8 bases line up with TRBD1. Germline CDR1 MRHNA, CDR2 SNTAGT. The V segment lost 6 bases and the J segment 0 bases; nucleotides outside the gene matches: 4. The CDR3 contains 16 residues. CDR3 nucleotides: TGTGCCAGCAGCCGGGACAGGTCCTCTGGGGCCAACGTCCTGACTTTC. This translates into CASSRDRSSGANVLTF.

The gene calls are TRBV14 and TRBJ2-1, with TRBD2 as a possible D gene (6 bases). Germline V gene data show CDR1 as SGHDN and CDR2 as FVKESK. V gave up 1 base and J gave up 11 bases, with 21 bases separating them. The CDR3 covers 16 residues. CDR3 bases: TGTGCCAGCAGCCAAGCCAGGGAGACCCGGGACTTGAAGCAGTTCTTC. It is translated as CASSQARETRDLKQFF. The variable domain in full, with the rest retrieved from reference TRBV14 and TRBJ2-1, is EAGVTQFPSHSVIEKGQTVTLRCDPISGHDNLYWYRRVMGKEIKFLLHFVKESKQDESGMPNNRFLAERTGGTYSTLKVQPAELEDSGVYFCASSQARETRDLKQFFGPGTRLTVL.

The chain combines TRBV3-1 (or the pseudogene TRBV3-2) with TRBJ2-2; 7 nucleotides agree with TRBD1. V lost 2 bases to trimming and J lost 6 bases; unmatched junction nucleotides: 18. The CDR3 extends over 19 amino acids. CDR1 is LGHDT, CDR2 YNNKEL, per germline (reference sequence). The CDR3 reads CASSQYSDDLRGQAGELFF. CDR3 nucleotide sequence: TGTGCCAGCAGCCAATATTCAGACGATCTGAGGGGGCAGGCCGGGGAGCTGTTTTTT.

This clone was detected a few times. The chain has TRBV3-1 (or the pseudogene TRBV3-2) and TRBJ2-7; D gene uncertain. Trimming removed 3 bases at V and 6 bases at J, with 12 bases between. The length of the CDR3 is 13 residues. CDR1 is LGHDT and CDR2 is YNNKEL in the germline V gene (reference sequence). The CDR3 loop is CASSQSSTSEQYF. The CDR3 DNA sequence: TGTGCCAGCAGCCAGTCCTCTACGTCCGAGCAGTACTTC.